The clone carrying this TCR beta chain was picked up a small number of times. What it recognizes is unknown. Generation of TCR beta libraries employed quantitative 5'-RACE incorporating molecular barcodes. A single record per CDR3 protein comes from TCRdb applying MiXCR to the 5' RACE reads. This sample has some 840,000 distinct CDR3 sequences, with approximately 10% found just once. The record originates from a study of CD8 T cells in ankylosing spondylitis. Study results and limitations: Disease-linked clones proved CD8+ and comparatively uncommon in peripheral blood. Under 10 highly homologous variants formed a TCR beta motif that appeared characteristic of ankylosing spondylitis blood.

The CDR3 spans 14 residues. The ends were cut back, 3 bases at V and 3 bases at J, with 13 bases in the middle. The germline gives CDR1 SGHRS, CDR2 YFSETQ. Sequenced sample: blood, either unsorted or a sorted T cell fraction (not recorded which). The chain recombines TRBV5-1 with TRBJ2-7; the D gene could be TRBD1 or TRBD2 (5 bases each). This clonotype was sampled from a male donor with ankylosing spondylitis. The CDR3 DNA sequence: TGCGCCAGCAGCTCCCGGGACGGGAACTACGAGCAGTACTTC. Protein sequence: CASSSRDGNYEQYF.